The 8 T cell receptor beta chains below all came from one sample that was sequenced in a study of spatial heterogeneity in lung cancer (dated by TCRdb to between 2018 and 2020). What the time point label conveys for this sample: blood at routine non-recurrence follow-up after resection. Receptors were amplified or captured by 5' RACE. Sequencing relied on a NextSeq 500. TCRdb trimmed public reads at Q25 via fastp, called clones via MiXCR and kept in-frame beta chains. Rows are unified per CDR3 protein, each entry keeping the most common DNA and genes. The sample data list more than 30,000 distinct CDR3 sequences, and about 10% of these were observed just once. Roughly 30% of the sample is taken by the ten largest. This specimen was PBMCs, taken at follow-up. The receptors here all came from a female donor with early-stage non-small cell lung cancer.

The V and J genes are TRBV7-9 and TRBJ1-6, with 9 bases identical to TRBD1. Germline V gene lookup returns CDR1 SEHNR and CDR2 FQNEAQ (reference sequence). CDR3 size: 14 residues. Trimming took 4 bases from V and 8 from J; bases not matched to a gene: 3. Written as DNA, the CDR3 is TGTGCCAGCAGCTCACAGGGGGCCTATTCACCCCTCCACTTT. It encodes CASSSQGAYSPLHF.

This clonotype was picked up many times. The chain employs TRBV12-3 or TRBV12-4 and TRBJ1-1; the D is unclear. This CDR3 is 12 amino acids long. With 5 bases removed from V and 4 bases from J, the gap between germline ends came to 8 bases. The CDR3 bases are TGTGCCAGCAGTCCCATAGGCACTGAAGCTTTCTTT. Translating it yields CASSPIGTEAFF.

Many counts were recorded for this clonotype. A read error may account for a junction end that differs from germline. The rearrangement links TRBV6-6 to TRBJ1-1; perhaps TRBD1 as D (6 bases). This CDR3 has 11 amino acids. The V gene's germline CDR1 is MNHNY and CDR2 SVGAGI (reference sequence). The CDR3 sequence: CASSPGDKPLF. The CDR3 DNA reads as TGTGCCAGCAGCCCCGGGGACAAACCTCTCTTT.

At least ten counts were recorded for this clonotype. The rearrangement uses TRBV2 and TRBJ1-6; no reliable D call. The CDR3 runs 10 residues. Trimming took off 4 bases at V and 9 bases at J, with 1 base between the two ends. In germline, CDR1 is SNHLY, CDR2 FYNNEI. In DNA form, the CDR3 reads TGTGCCAGCAGTGTTTCACCCCTCCACTTT. It specifies CASSVSPLHF.

This chain links TRBV12-3 or TRBV12-4 with TRBJ1-2; the match to TRBD1 covers 9 bases. V gave up 5 bases and J gave up 2 bases; unmatched junction bases: 9. The CDR3 has 16 residues. The CDR3 DNA reads as TGTGCCAGCAGTATACACCGGGACAGGGAGAACTATGGCTACACCTTC. Translation gives CASSIHRDRENYGYTF.

This clonotype was counted ten times or more. This chain connects TRBV7-9 to TRBJ2-1; unclear D gene. Germline V gives CDR1 SEHNR, CDR2 FQNEAQ (reference sequence). Trimming removed 2 bases from V and 6 bases from J, with 17 bases in between. The CDR3 runs to 16 residues. The chain's CDR3 is CASSLTRLVRANEQFF. DNA for the CDR3: TGTGCCAGCAGCTTAACGAGGCTCGTTAGGGCCAATGAGCAGTTCTTC.

The V gene is TRBV6-1, the J gene TRBJ1-2; TRBD1 agrees at 10 bases. Germline CDR1 MNHNS, CDR2 SASEGT. Trimming removed 11 bases from V and 0 bases from J; junction bases left unmatched: 6. CDR3 length: 14 residues. CDR3 DNA: TGTGCCGGGGGACAGGGGACTTCTAACTATGGCTACACCTTC. Amino acids: CAGGQGTSNYGYTF.

As regards this clonotype: It may be a read error: a sequence one base away is much more abundant. The CDR3 nucleotides read TGTGTCAGCAGCTCCGGACAGGGAACCTACGAGCAGTACTTC. This codes for CVSSSGQGTYEQYF. The chain couples TRBV7-9 to TRBJ2-7; 8 bases map to TRBD1. Germline loops: CDR1 SEHNR, CDR2 FQNEAQ (reference sequence). The CDR3 spans 14 residues.